Sequencing of this T cell receptor (beta chain) was carried out in a study of T cells in localized non-small cell lung cancer. Points from the study as a whole: Elevated circulating T cell density in blood was associated with longer overall survival. The appearance of a median roughly 53 of the top 100 tumor clones was seen in adjacent lung. Since sequencing was restricted to only one region of the tumor, intratumor heterogeneity remains a possibility. The greatest T cell clonality was found in uninvolved adjacent lung (higher than in tumor).

Here immunoSEQ multiplex PCR was the method, and the copy in TCRdb shows in-frame clones only, minus some. Of around 94,000 clones listed, roughly 90% were seen once; the top ten hold about 16%. The CDR3 runs to 14 residues. Germline assignment: CDR1 MNHEY and CDR2 SMNVEV (reference sequence). Trimming took 6 bases from V and 4 from J; bases not matched to a gene: 6. Worth noting for this clone: As yet, its antigen is unknown.

Sample: peripheral blood, taken before any cancer treatment. This chain joins TRBV27 and TRBJ1-2; 9 bases align to TRBD1. This receptor was obtained from a man aged 35-69 years with stage I squamous cell lung carcinoma. CDR3 bases: TGTGCCAGCAGGAGGACAGGGGATTCCTATGGCTACACCTTC. This sequence encodes CASRRTGDSYGYTF.